What follows are 26 T cell receptor beta chains derived from one specimen sequenced in a study of beta chain features in type 1 diabetes. What was sequenced were expressed TCRB transcripts, since all of the isolated RNA had been reverse transcribed. Sequenced by immunoSEQ multiplex PCR; TCRdb stores in-frame clones only, minus some. The sample has approximately 170,000 clones; approximately 9% are singletons. Source material: central memory CD4+ T cells from blood. The receptors originated from a woman aged 18-29 years in good health.

The rearrangement uses TRBV6-6 and TRBJ2-7; D remains ambiguous. The CDR3 totals 10 residues. CDR1 MNHNY and CDR2 SVGAGI come from the germline V gene (reference sequence). V shed 8 bases and J shed 4 bases, with 6 bases lying between them. The CDR3 DNA reads TGTGCCAGCGGAGAATACGAGCAGTACTTC. Its protein is CASGEYEQYF.

The V call is TRBV5-1, the J call TRBJ2-7; 9 nucleotides match TRBD2. The CDR3 covers 19 residues. Germline values: CDR1 SGHRS, CDR2 YFSETQ. V lost 4 bases to trimming and J lost 7 bases; unmatched junction nucleotides: 24. The CDR3 sequence: CASSLYRDSGVAGASEQYF. DNA for the CDR3: TGCGCCAGCAGCCTATACCGGGACAGCGGAGTAGCGGGAGCTAGTGAGCAGTACTTC.

This clone was recorded a few times. This sequence joins TRBV9 and TRBJ2-2; 9 positions match TRBD1. The CDR3 runs 15 residues. The germline V gene has CDR1 SGDLS and CDR2 YYNGEE. With V trimmed by 0 bases and J by 8 bases, 5 bases remained unmatched. In DNA, the CDR3 is TGTGCCAGCAGCGTAGGCGGGACAGGGTTTGGGGAGCTGTTTTTT. As protein: CASSVGGTGFGELFF.

V and J are TRBV4-1 and TRBJ2-7, with TRBD1 identical over 12 bases. The CDR3 is 16 amino acids. Trimming removed 0 bases from V and 7 bases from J; junction bases left unmatched: 7. Germline V gene sequence: CDR1 MGHRA, CDR2 YSYEKL. The CDR3 DNA reads TGCGCCAGCAGCCAAGACCCGGGACAGGGGGCGCGGGAGCAGTACTTC. Protein: CASSQDPGQGAREQYF.

This clone was seen more than once but under ten times. The chain is built from TRBV9 and TRBJ1-6; TRBD1 matches at 9 bases. Unmatched junction bases numbered 2, after V lost 0 bases and J lost 7 bases. CDR3 length: 15 amino acids. Per germline, CDR1 SGDLS and CDR2 YYNGEE. The CDR3 nucleotides read TGTGCCAGCAGCGTAGAGGACAGGGGCAATTCACCCCTCCACTTT. It codes for CASSVEDRGNSPLHF.

The CDR3 DNA reads TGTGCCTGGAGTACGAGGACTGAAGCTTTCTTT. This gives the protein CAWSTRTEAFF. This rearrangement joins TRBV30 to TRBJ1-1; no clear D gene. The CDR3 runs 11 residues. From germline, CDR1 is GTSNPN and CDR2 SVGIG (reference sequence). V gave up 2 bases and J gave up 5 bases, with 6 bases separating them.

There are a few counts of this clone. The gene calls are TRBV29-1 and TRBJ1-5; D might be TRBD1 (5 bases). V dropped 2 bases and J dropped 6 bases, with 11 bases sitting between them. Germline loops: CDR1 SQVTM, CDR2 ANQGSEA. The CDR3 has 13 amino acids. CDR3 in amino acids: CSVETTEGQPQHF. The CDR3 DNA sequence: TGCAGCGTTGAAACGACAGAAGGTCAGCCCCAGCATTTT.

The rearrangement joins TRBV7-6 to TRBJ1-5, with D tentatively TRBD1 (5 bases). Germline V gives CDR1 SGHVS, CDR2 FNYEAQ. The CDR3 length is 14 residues. V gave up 0 bases and J gave up 7 bases, with 10 bases separating them. As DNA, the CDR3 is TGTGCCAGCAGCTTAGCCAGGGAAGTCCAGCCCCAGCATTTT. It yields the protein CASSLAREVQPQHF. The full variable domain, its missing parts supplied by reference TRBV7-6 and TRBJ1-5, is GAGVSQSPRYKVTKRGQDVALRCDPISGHVSLYWYRQALGQGPEFLTYFNYEAQQDKSGLPNDRFSAERPEGSISTLTIQRTEQRDSAMYRCASSLAREVQPQHFGDGTRLSIL.

This clone was recorded a few times. This chain connects TRBV7-9 to TRBJ1-1; no definite D call. CDR1 SEHNR and CDR2 FQNEAQ come from the germline V gene (reference sequence). V was shortened by 2 bases and J by 5 bases, with 12 bases between the two germline ends. The CDR3 is 14 amino acids. The CDR3 DNA reads TGTGCCAGCAGCTTAAGTTGGAGGGATACTGAAGCTTTCTTT. This encodes CASSLSWRDTEAFF.

V gene TRBV11-3 combines with J gene TRBJ2-7; the D is unclear. CDR1 and CDR2 (germline): SGHNT, YENEEA. V dropped 1 base and J dropped 0 bases, with 7 bases sitting between them. CDR3 size: 14 residues. As DNA, the CDR3 is TGTGCCAGCAGCTTAGGGCACAGCTCCTACGAGCAGTACTTC. This encodes CASSLGHSSYEQYF.

This chain uses TRBV28 with TRBJ1-5; D is perhaps TRBD1 (6 bases). This CDR3 is 15 amino acids long. V dropped 4 bases and J dropped 5 bases, with 15 bases sitting between them. The germline gives CDR1 MDHEN, CDR2 SYDVKM. CDR3 sequence: CASSSRQVGDQPQHF. The CDR3 nucleotides are TGTGCCAGCAGTTCGCGACAGGTGGGGGATCAGCCCCAGCATTTT.

This clone was detected a few times. V gene TRBV4-2 combines with J gene TRBJ1-2; no definite D call. CDR3 length: 17 amino acids. CDR1 LGHNA and CDR2 YNFKEQ come from the germline V gene. V was clipped by 4 bases and J by 4 bases, with 22 bases between them. The CDR3 is CASSPPGRQPGAYGYTF. CDR3 nucleotides: TGTGCCAGCAGCCCTCCGGGTAGGCAGCCCGGCGCCTATGGCTACACCTTC.

V is TRBV27 and J is TRBJ2-2; D ambiguous. V lost 7 bases, J lost 4 bases, and 16 bases lay in between. CDR3 length: 15 residues. Germline V lookup: CDR1 MNHEY, CDR2 SMNVEV (reference sequence). CDR3 protein: CASKTLVVSTGELFF. CDR3 bases: TGTGCCAGCAAGACTCTAGTGGTCTCCACCGGGGAGCTGTTTTTT.

The chain links TRBV30 to TRBJ1-1; no clear D. Germline-derived CDR1 and CDR2 are GTSNPN and SVGIG (reference sequence). The CDR3 length is 13 residues. With 4 bases removed from V and 0 bases from J, the gap between germline ends came to 9 bases. CDR3 nucleotide sequence: TGTGCCTGGACCCGGGGATTGAACACTGAAGCTTTCTTT. This sequence encodes CAWTRGLNTEAFF. The whole variable domain, filled in from reference TRBV30 and TRBJ1-1, reads SQTIHQWPATLVQPVGSPLSLECTVEGTSNPNLYWYRQAAGRGLQLLFYSVGIGQISSEVPQNLSASRPQDRQFILSSKKLLLSDSGFYLCAWTRGLNTEAFFGQGTRLTVV.

The V gene is TRBV7-8, the J gene TRBJ2-7, with D unclear. Looked up from germline, CDR1 is SGHVS and CDR2 is FQNEAQ. This CDR3 comprises 14 residues. V lost 1 base and J 7 bases, leaving 14 bases between the germline ends. The CDR3 DNA sequence: TGTGCCAGCAGCTTAGATATACTGCTCGGGGAGCAGTACTTC. Its translation is CASSLDILLGEQYF.

V is TRBV4-1 and J is TRBJ1-2; 10 bases map to TRBD1. The germline V gene encodes CDR1 MGHRA and CDR2 YSYEKL. The CDR3 has 14 residues. V lost 3 bases and J lost 3; bases outside the gene matches: 1. This CDR3 reads CASSQDRGYYGYTF. The CDR3 DNA reads as TGCGCCAGCAGCCAGGACAGGGGGTACTATGGCTACACCTTC.

This rearrangement joins TRBV2 to TRBJ1-2; maybe TRBD1 (6 bases). CDR1 and CDR2 (germline): SNHLY, FYNNEI. V lost 5 bases and J lost 4, with 17 bases in between. This CDR3 comprises 15 residues. This CDR3 is CASSPTGSRAYGYTF. The CDR3 DNA sequence: TGTGCCAGCAGTCCAACAGGGAGTAGGGCCTATGGCTACACCTTC.

The chain is built from TRBV28 and TRBJ1-5; no firm D call. CDR1 MDHEN and CDR2 SYDVKM come from the germline V gene. CDR3 length: 12 amino acids. V was trimmed by 3 bases and J by 5 bases, leaving 5 bases between them. The CDR3 is CASSLSDQPQHF. The CDR3 region has the DNA TGTGCCAGCAGTTTGTCCGATCAGCCCCAGCATTTT.

The J gene is TRBJ1-1, the V gene TRBV7-3, with a possible D match to TRBD1 (5 bases). This CDR3 region has 13 residues. V was shortened by 4 bases and J by 4 bases, with 10 bases between the two germline ends. CDR1 and CDR2 from the germline V gene are SGHTA and FQGTGA. CDR3 amino acids: CASSSGLITEAFF. The CDR3 bases are TGTGCCAGCAGCTCGGGACTTATCACTGAAGCTTTCTTT.

This clone was counted only a few times. The V call is TRBV28, the J call TRBJ1-5, with D perhaps TRBD1 (5 bases). The CDR3 covers 14 residues. V lost 6 bases, J lost 8 bases, and 17 bases lay in between. The germline gives CDR1 MDHEN, CDR2 SYDVKM. In DNA, the CDR3 is TGTGCCAGCAGAACTGCTCAGGGTACCGAGCCCCAGCATTTT. Its protein is CASRTAQGTEPQHF.

The table lists this clone with many counts. CDR3: CATRTGEIDTQYF. The CDR3 nucleotides read TGTGCCACCCGGACAGGGGAGATTGATACGCAGTATTTT. The chain employs TRBV2 and TRBJ2-3; 9 nucleotides align to TRBD1. CDR3 length equals 13 residues. Germline CDR1 and CDR2: SNHLY and FYNNEI. Trimming removed 10 bases from V and 6 bases from J; junction bases left unmatched: 8.

This clone was picked up many times. The V and J genes are TRBV19 and TRBJ2-1; TRBD2 agrees at 10 bases. The ends lost 6 bases at V and 7 bases at J; junction bases unmatched: 3. Germline V gives CDR1 LNHDA, CDR2 SQIVND (reference sequence). CDR3 size: 13 residues. For the CDR3, the DNA is TGTGCCAGTAGCCTGACTAGCGGGAATGAGCAGTTCTTC. It is translated as CASSLTSGNEQFF.

This clone occurred a few times. V usage is TRBV7-2 and J usage is TRBJ2-1; the D is unclear. V shed 1 base and J shed 4 bases, with 11 bases lying between them. This CDR3 contains 15 residues. The germline V gene has CDR1 SGHTA and CDR2 FQGNSA. The CDR3 loop is CASSLVQALYNEQFF. In DNA form, the CDR3 reads TGTGCCAGCAGCTTAGTCCAGGCCCTTTACAATGAGCAGTTCTTC.

The chain carries TRBV2 and TRBJ1-1; 7 bases are shared with TRBD1. Germline loops: CDR1 SNHLY, CDR2 FYNNEI. CDR3 length: 15 amino acids. Losses at the gene ends were 3 bases for V and 1 base for J; bases not matched to a gene: 5. CDR3 coding DNA: TGTGCCAGCAGTGAGACGAGACAGGGGAACACTGAAGCTTTCTTT. Translated, it gives CASSETRQGNTEAFF.

This sequence joins TRBV5-1 and TRBJ1-1; 7 bases match TRBD1. Germline CDR1 and CDR2: SGHRS and YFSETQ. The CDR3 has 14 amino acids. V lost 3 bases, J lost 1 base, and 3 bases stayed unmatched. DNA of the CDR3: TGCGCCAGCAGCTCTCGGACAGGGAACACTGAAGCTTTCTTT. Translation: CASSSRTGNTEAFF.

This clone came up a few times. The chain employs TRBV4-2 and TRBJ1-5; 9 positions match TRBD1. The CDR3 has 17 residues. The germline V gene encodes CDR1 LGHNA and CDR2 YNFKEQ. After removal of 0 bases from V and 2 bases from J, the junction contained 5 bases not matched to a gene. The CDR3 bases are TGTGCCAGCAGCCAAGATCAGGGACAGGGTGGCAATCAGCCCCAGCATTTT. Its translation: CASSQDQGQGGNQPQHF.